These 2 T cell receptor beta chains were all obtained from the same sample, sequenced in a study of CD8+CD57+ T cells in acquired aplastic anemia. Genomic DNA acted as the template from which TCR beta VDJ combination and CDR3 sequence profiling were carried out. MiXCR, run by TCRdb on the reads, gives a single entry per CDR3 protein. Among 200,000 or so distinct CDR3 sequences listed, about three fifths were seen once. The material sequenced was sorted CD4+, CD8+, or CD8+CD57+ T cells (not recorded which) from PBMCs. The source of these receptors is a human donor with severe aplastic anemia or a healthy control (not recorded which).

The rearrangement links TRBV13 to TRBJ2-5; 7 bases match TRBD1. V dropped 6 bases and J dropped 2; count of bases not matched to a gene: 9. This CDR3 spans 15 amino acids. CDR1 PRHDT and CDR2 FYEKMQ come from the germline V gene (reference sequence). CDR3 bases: TGTGCCAGCAGTTACTACCCGACAGGGCAAGAGACCCAGTACTTC. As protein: CASSYYPTGQETQYF. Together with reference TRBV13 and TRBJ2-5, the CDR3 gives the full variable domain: AAGVIQSPRHLIKEKRETATLKCYPIPRHDTVYWYQQGPGQDPQFLISFYEKMQSDKGSIPDRFSAQQFSDYHSELNMSSLELGDSALYFCASSYYPTGQETQYFGPGTRLLVL.

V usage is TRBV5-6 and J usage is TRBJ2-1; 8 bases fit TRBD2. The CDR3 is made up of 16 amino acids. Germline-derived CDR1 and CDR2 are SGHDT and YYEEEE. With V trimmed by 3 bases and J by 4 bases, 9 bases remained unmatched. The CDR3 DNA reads TGTGCCAGCAGCTACGCGGGGGGTACCGGGTACAATGAGCAGTTCTTC. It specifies CASSYAGGTGYNEQFF.